This is a list of T cell receptor beta chains from one sample in a study of shared clonotypes between healthy human individuals. Profiling relied on immunoSEQ multiplex PCR, and the TCRdb table lists in-frame clones only, not all of them. The table includes hundreds of thousands of clones, about 80% detected once. The sample taken for sequencing was PBMCs. The origin of the receptors is a woman aged 40 to 50 in good health. Some clones in this sample may be carry-over from other donors' samples. The CDR3 runs from the conserved cysteine through the conserved F or W. D genes are given only for firm matches. The size field is filled for only some rows; it gives once, few, many or a size class.

j_call	v_call	clone_size	d_call	cdr3_nt	cdr3_aa
TRBJ2-2	TRBV19	NA	TRBD2	TGTGCCAGTAGTATAGTCACAGCGGGAGGCCCGAACACCGGGGAGCTGTTTTTT	CASSIVTAGGPNTGELFF
TRBJ1-2	TRBV5-1	NA	NA	TGCGCCAGCAGCTTGGATGGCCGGCAATTCTACACCTTC	CASSLDGRQFYTF
TRBJ2-1	TRBV20-1	NA	NA	TGCAGTGCTTCTGCCTACAATGAGCAGTTCTTC	CSASAYNEQFF
TRBJ2-7	TRBV5-1	NA	TRBD2	TGCGCCAGCAGCTTCGGGACTAACGGGGGCGAGCAGTACTTC	CASSFGTNGGEQYF
TRBJ2-1	TRBV2	few	TRBD2	TGTGCCAGCAGTCCCCGGCTAGCGGGAGTCTATGAGCAGTTCTTC	CASSPRLAGVYEQFF
TRBJ2-5	TRBV5-4	NA	NA	TGTGCCAGCAGCTTCTCCGGGACTGCAGAGACCCAGTACTTC	CASSFSGTAETQYF
TRBJ2-3	TRBV18	NA	TRBD1	TGTGCCAGCTCAGACAGGGGAAGCACAGATACGCAGTATTTT	CASSDRGSTDTQYF
TRBJ1-1	TRBV10-3	once	TRBD1	TGTGCCATCAGGGACAGGGTTATTTCTGAAGCTTTCTTT	CAIRDRVISEAFF
TRBJ1-4	TRBV18	NA	NA	TGTGCCAGCTCTCCCCCCCGACCGAGTAATGAAAAACTGTTTTTT	CASSPPRPSNEKLFF
TRBJ2-5	TRBV27	few	TRBD1	TGTGCCAGCAGGGGGACAGTTACCCAAGAGACCCAGTACTTC	CASRGTVTQETQYF
TRBJ2-7	TRBV4-3	NA	TRBD2	TGCGCCAGCAGTCGACTAGCGGGAGGGCCGGACGAGCAGTACTTC	CASSRLAGGPDEQYF
TRBJ2-7	TRBV27	few	NA	TGTGCCAGCAGTTTAGGTTCCCGTACCTACGAGCAGTACTTC	CASSLGSRTYEQYF
TRBJ2-4	TRBV6-1	NA	NA	TGTGCCAGCACCAACACGTATGAAAACATTCAGTACTTC	CASTNTYENIQYF
TRBJ1-1	TRBV7-9	NA	TRBD1	TGTGCCAGCAGCCGACGACAGGGTAACGCGGCGAACACTGAAGCTTTCTTT	CASSRRQGNAANTEAFF
TRBJ2-2	TRBV5-4	NA	TRBD2	TGTGCCAGCAGCCAACCGGGACCAGCGGGAGGCTACACCGGGGAGCTGTTTTTT	CASSQPGPAGGYTGELFF
TRBJ2-1	TRBV5-8	NA	TRBD2	TGTGCCAGCAGCTTGGGACTAGCGGGAGACTCCTACAATGAGCAGTTCTTC	CASSLGLAGDSYNEQFF
TRBJ1-4	TRBV6-5	NA	NA	TGTGCCAGCAGTTACTCCGGGCCTAATGAAAAACTGTTTTTT	CASSYSGPNEKLFF
TRBJ2-7	TRBV11-2	once	TRBD1	TGTGCCAGCAGCTTAATCGACAGGGGGGTCTACGAGCAGTACTTC	CASSLIDRGVYEQYF
TRBJ2-2	TRBV7-2	few	NA	TGTGCCAGCTCCCTGATGTCCCGTTCGGCCACCGGGGAGCTGTTTTTT	CASSLMSRSATGELFF
TRBJ1-6	TRBV6-1	NA	TRBD1	TGTGCCAGCCGACAGGGGGCTAATTCACCCCTCCACTTT	CASRQGANSPLHF
TRBJ1-4	TRBV29-1	NA	NA	TGCAGCGTGGGGGGGACGGCAACTAATGAAAAACTGTTTTTT	CSVGGTATNEKLFF
TRBJ2-7	TRBV9	NA	TRBD2	TGTGCCAGCAGCTCAGGGGGTCGCGGGAGGGCCTACGAGCAGTACTTC	CASSSGGRGRAYEQYF
TRBJ2-2	TRBV16	NA	NA	TGTGCCAGCAGCCAATCCTTGACCCCCGGGGAGCTGTTTTTT	CASSQSLTPGELFF